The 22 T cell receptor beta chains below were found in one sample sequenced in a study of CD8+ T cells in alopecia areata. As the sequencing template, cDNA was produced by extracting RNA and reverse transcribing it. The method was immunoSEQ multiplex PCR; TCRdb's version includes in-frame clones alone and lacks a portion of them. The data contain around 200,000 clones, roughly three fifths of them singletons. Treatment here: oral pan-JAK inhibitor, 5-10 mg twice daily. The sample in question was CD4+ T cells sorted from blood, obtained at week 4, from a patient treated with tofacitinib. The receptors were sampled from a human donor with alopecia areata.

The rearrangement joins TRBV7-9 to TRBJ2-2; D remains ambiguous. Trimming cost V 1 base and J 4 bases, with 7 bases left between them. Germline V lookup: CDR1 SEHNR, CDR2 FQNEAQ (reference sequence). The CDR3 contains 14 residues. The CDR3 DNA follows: TGTGCCAGCAGCTTAGGGCAGCCCACCGGGGAGCTGTTTTTT. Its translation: CASSLGQPTGELFF.

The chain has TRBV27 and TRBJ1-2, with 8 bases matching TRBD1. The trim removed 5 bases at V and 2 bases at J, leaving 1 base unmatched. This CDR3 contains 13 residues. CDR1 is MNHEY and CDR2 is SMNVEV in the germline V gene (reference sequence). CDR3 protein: CASSRTGNYGYTF. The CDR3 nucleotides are TGTGCCAGCAGTCGGACAGGGAACTATGGCTACACCTTC.

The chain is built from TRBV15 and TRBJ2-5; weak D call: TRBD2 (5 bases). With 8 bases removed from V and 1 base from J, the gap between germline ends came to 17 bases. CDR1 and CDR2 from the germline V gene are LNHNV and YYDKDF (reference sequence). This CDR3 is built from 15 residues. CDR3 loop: CATRDLLGFQETQYF. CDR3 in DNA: TGTGCCACCCGCGATTTACTAGGGTTCCAAGAGACCCAGTACTTC.

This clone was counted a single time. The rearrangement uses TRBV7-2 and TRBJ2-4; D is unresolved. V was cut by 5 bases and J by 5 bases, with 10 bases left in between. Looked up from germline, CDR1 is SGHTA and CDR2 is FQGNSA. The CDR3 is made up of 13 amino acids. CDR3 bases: TGTGCCAGCAGCCGCCTCAAGCAAAACATTCAGTACTTC. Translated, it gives CASSRLKQNIQYF.

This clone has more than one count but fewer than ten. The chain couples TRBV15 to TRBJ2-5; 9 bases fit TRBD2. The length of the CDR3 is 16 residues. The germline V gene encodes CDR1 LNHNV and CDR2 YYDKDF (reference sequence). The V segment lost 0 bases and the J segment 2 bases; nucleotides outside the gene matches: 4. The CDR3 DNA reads TGTGCCACCAGCAGAGAGACTAGCGGTGGTCAAGAGACCCAGTACTTC. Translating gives CATSRETSGGQETQYF.

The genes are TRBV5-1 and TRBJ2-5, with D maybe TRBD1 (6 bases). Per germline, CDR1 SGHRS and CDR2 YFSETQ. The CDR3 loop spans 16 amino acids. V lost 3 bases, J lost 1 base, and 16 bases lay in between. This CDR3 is CASSYQTGQFQETQYF. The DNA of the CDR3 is TGCGCCAGCAGCTACCAAACCGGACAGTTCCAAGAGACCCAGTACTTC.

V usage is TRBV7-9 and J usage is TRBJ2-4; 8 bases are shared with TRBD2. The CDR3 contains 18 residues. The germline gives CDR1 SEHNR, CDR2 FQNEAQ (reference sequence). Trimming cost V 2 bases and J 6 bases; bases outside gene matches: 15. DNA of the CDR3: TGTGCCAGCAGCTTACGGGAGGGCCGGATCTCGGGTAGAAACATTCAGTACTTC. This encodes CASSLREGRISGRNIQYF.

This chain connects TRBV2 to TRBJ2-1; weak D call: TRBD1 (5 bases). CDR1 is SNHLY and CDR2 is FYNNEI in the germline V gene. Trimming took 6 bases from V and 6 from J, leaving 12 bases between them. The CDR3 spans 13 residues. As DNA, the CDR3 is TGTGCCAGCAGAGTCCTAAGGGGCAATGAGCAGTTCTTC. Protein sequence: CASRVLRGNEQFF.

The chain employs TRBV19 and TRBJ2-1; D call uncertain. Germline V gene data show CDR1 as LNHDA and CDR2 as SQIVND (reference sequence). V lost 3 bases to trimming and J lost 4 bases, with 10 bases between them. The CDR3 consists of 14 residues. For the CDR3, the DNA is TGTGCCAGTAGTATCTTAGGCAGATACAATGAGCAGTTCTTC. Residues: CASSILGRYNEQFF.

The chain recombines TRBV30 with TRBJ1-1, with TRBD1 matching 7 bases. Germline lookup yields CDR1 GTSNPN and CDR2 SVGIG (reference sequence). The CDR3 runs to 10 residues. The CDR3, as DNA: TGTAGGACAGGGAACACTGAAGCTTTCTTT. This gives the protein CRTGNTEAFF.

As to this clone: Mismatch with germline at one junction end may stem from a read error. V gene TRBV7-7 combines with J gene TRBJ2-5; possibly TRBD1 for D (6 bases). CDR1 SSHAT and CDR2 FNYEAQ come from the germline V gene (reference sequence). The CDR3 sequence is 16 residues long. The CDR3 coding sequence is TGTGCTAGCAGCTCCCTCGGCAGGGGAAACCAAGAGACCCAGTACTTC. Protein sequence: CASSSLGRGNQETQYF.

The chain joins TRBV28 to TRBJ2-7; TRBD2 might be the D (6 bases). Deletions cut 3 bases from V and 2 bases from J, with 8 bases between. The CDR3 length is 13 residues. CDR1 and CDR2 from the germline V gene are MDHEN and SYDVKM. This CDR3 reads CASSLGGTYEQYF. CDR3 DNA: TGTGCCAGCAGTTTGGGGGGTACCTACGAGCAGTACTTC.

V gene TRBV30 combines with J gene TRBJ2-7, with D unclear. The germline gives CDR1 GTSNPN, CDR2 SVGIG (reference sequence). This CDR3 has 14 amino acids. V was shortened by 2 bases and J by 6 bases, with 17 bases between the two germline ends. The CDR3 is CAWSTGLVPLEQYF. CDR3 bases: TGTGCCTGGAGTACCGGCCTAGTTCCACTCGAGCAGTACTTC.

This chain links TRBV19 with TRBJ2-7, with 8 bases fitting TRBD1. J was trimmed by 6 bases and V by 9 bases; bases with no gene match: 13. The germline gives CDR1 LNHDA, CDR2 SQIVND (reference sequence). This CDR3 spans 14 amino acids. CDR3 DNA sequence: TGTGCCAGCAATGCCTACGCAGGGGGCGCCGAGCAGTACTTC. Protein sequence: CASNAYAGGAEQYF.

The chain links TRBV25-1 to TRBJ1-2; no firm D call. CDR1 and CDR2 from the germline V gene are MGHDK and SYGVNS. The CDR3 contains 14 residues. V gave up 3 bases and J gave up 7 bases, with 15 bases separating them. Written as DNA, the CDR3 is TGTGCCAGCAGTGACTCTGGATTCTGGTCTGGCTACACCTTC. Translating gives CASSDSGFWSGYTF.

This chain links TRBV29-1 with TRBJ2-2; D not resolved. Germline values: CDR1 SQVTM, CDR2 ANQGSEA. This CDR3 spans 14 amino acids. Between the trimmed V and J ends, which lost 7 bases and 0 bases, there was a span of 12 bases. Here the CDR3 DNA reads TGCAGCGCCGCGAGGCGGACGAACACCGGGGAGCTGTTTTTT. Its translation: CSAARRTNTGELFF.

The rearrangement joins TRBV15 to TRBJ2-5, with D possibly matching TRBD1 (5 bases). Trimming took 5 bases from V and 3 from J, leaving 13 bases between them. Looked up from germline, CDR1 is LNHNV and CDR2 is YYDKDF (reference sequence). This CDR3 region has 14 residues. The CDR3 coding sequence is TGTGCCACCAGCGAGGTCCTAGGGGAAGAGACCCAGTACTTC. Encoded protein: CATSEVLGEETQYF.

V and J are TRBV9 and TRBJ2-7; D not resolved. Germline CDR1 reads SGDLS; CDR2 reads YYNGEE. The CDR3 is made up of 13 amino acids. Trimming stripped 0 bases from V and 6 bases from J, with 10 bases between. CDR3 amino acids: CASSVGPLVEQYF. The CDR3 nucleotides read TGTGCCAGCAGCGTAGGACCGCTGGTCGAGCAGTACTTC.

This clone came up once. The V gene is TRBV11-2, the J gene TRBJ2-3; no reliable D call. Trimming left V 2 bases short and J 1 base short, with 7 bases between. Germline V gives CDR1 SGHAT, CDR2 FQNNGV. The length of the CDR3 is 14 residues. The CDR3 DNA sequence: TGTGCCAGCAGCTTACTACTCCGCACAGATACGCAGTATTTT. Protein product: CASSLLLRTDTQYF.

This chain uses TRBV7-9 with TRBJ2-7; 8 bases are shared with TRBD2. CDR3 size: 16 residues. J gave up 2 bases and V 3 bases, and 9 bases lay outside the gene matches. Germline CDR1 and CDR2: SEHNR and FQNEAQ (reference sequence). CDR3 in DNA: TGTGCCAGCAGCTTGCATCTGACTAGCGCTCCCTACGAGCAGTACTTC. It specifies CASSLHLTSAPYEQYF. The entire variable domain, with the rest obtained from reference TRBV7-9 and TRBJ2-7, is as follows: DTGVSQNPRHKITKRGQNVTFRCDPISEHNRLYWYRQTLGQGPEFLTYFQNEAQLEKSRLLSDRFSAERPKGSFSTLEIQRTEQGDSAMYLCASSLHLTSAPYEQYFGPGTRLTVT.

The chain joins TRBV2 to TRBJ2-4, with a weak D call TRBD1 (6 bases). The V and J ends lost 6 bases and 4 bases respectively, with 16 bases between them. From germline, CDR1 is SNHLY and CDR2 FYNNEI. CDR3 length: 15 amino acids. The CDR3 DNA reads TGTGCCAGCAGGGATCGACAGGTCCCAAAAAACATTCAGTACTTC. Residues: CASRDRQVPKNIQYF.

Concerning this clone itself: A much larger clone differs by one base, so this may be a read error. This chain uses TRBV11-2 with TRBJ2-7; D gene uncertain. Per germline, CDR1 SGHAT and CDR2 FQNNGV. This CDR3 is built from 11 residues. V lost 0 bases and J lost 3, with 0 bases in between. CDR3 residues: CASSLDYEQYF. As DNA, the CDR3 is TGTGCCAGCAGCTTAGACTACGAGCAGTACTTC.